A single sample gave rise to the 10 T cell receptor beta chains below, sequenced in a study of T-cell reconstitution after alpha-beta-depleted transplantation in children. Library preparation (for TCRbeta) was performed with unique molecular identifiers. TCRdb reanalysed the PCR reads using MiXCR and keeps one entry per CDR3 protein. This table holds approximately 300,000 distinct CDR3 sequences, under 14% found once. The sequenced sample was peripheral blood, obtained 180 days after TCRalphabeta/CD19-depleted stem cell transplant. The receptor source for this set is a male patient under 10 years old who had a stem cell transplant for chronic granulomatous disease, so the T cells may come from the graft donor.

The CDR3 bases are TGCAGCGTCCGACAGGGGAACACTGAAGCTTTCTTT. It specifies CSVRQGNTEAFF. The V gene is TRBV29-1, the J gene TRBJ1-1, with TRBD1 identical over 7 bases. This CDR3 has 12 amino acids. V lost 6 bases to trimming and J lost 1 base; unmatched junction nucleotides: 2. Germline assignment: CDR1 SQVTM and CDR2 ANQGSEA.

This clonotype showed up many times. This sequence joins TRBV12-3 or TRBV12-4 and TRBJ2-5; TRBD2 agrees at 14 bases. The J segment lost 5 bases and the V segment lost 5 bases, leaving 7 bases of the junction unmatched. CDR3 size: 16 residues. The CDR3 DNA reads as TGTGCCAGCAGTCCGGGACTAGCGGGGGCCGGGGAGACCCAGTACTTC. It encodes CASSPGLAGAGETQYF.

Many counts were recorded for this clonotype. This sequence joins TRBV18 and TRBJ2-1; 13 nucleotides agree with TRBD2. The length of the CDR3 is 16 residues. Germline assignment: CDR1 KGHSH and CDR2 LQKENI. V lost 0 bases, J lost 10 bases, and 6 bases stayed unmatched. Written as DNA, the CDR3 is TGTGCCAGCTCACCACCGAAGGGACTAGCGGGGAACGAGCAGTTCTTC. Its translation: CASSPPKGLAGNEQFF. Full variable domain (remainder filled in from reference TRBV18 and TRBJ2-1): NAGVMQNPRHLVRRRGQEARLRCSPMKGHSHVYWYRQLPEEGLKFMVYLQKENIIDESGMPKERFSAEFPKEGPSILRIQQVVRGDSAAYFCASSPPKGLAGNEQFFGPGTRLTVL.

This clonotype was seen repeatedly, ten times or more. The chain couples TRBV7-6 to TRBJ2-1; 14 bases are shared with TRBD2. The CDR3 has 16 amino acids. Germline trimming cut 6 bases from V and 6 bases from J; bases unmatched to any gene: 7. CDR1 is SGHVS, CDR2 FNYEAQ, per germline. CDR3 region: CASRPRLAGGPNEQFF. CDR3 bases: TGTGCCAGCAGACCCAGACTAGCGGGGGGGCCCAATGAGCAGTTCTTC.

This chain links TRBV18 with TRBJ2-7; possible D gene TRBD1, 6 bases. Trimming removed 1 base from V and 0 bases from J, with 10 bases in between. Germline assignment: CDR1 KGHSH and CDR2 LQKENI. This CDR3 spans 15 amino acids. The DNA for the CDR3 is TGTGCCAGCTCACCACGACCGGGACACTCCTACGAGCAGTACTTC. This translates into CASSPRPGHSYEQYF.

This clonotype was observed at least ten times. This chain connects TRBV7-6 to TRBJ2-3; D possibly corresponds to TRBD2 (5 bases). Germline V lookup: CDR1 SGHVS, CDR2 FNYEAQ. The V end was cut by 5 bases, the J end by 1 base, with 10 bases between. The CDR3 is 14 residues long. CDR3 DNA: TGTGCCAGCAGCGGTTTGGGAGGCACAGATACGCAGTATTTT. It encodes CASSGLGGTDTQYF.

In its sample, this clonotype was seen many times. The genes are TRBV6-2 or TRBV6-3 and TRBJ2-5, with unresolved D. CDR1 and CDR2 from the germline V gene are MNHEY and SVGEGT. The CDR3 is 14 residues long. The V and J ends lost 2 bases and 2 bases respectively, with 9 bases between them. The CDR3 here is CASSYPQKQETQYF. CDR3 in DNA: TGTGCCAGCAGTTACCCACAGAAGCAAGAGACCCAGTACTTC.

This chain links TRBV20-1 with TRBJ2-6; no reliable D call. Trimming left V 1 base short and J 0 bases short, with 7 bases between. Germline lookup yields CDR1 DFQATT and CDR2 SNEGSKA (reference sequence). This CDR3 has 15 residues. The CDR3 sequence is CSARGGGSGANVLTF. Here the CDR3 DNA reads TGCAGTGCTAGAGGTGGTGGCTCTGGGGCCAACGTCCTGACTTTC.

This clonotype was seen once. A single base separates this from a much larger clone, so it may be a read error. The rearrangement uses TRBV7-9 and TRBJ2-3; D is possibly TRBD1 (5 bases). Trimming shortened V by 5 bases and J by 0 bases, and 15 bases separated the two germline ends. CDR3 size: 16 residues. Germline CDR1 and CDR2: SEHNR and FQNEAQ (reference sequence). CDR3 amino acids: CASSRGVPLSTDTQYF. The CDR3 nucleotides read TGTGCCAGCAGCAGGGGCGTCCCACTTAGCACAGATACGCAGTATTTT.

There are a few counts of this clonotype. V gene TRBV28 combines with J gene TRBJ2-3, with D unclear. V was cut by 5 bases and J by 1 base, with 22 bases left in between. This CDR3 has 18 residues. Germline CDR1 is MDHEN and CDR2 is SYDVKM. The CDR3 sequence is CASSPPAGSQKGTDTQYF. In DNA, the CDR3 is TGTGCCAGCAGTCCACCGGCCGGGTCTCAAAAGGGCACAGATACGCAGTATTTT.